This record concerns one T cell receptor (beta chain) sequence. Its antigen is currently unknown. The source of the sample is a study of molecular identifiers for immune sequencing clone quantification. Study information: In replicates, RNA from approximately 20,000 or 100,000 naive CD8 cells was divided five ways and four parts were sequenced.

General study findings and limits: Underestimated sizes of highly expanded clones could result from identical TCR molecules that share a barcode.

TCRdb re-called the PCR reads with MiXCR, one entry per CDR3 protein. The sample holds about 640,000 distinct CDR3 sequences, 20% seen once. Libraries used 20,000 to 1,000,000 sorted naive CD8 T cells and 10%, 30% or 50% RNA input. In the sort, naive CD8 T cells were defined as CD8+CD4-CCR7+CD45RA+. V gave up 4 bases and J gave up 8 bases; unmatched junction bases: 5. Germline CDR1 LNHDA, CDR2 SQIVND (reference sequence). This CDR3 contains 14 residues. The sequenced sample was naive CD8+ T cells from blood, with Jurkat cell RNA spiked in. Subset described: FACS-sorted CD8+CD4-CCR7+CD45RA+ naive T cells. The origin of this receptor is a human donor in good health. Some libraries in this study had Jurkat cell RNA spiked in. The chain links TRBV19 to TRBJ2-1; the match to TRBD1 covers 10 bases. CDR3 bases: TGTGCCAGTAGTACCGGGACAGGGGTTGATGAGCAGTTCTTC. Its translation is CASSTGTGVDEQFF.